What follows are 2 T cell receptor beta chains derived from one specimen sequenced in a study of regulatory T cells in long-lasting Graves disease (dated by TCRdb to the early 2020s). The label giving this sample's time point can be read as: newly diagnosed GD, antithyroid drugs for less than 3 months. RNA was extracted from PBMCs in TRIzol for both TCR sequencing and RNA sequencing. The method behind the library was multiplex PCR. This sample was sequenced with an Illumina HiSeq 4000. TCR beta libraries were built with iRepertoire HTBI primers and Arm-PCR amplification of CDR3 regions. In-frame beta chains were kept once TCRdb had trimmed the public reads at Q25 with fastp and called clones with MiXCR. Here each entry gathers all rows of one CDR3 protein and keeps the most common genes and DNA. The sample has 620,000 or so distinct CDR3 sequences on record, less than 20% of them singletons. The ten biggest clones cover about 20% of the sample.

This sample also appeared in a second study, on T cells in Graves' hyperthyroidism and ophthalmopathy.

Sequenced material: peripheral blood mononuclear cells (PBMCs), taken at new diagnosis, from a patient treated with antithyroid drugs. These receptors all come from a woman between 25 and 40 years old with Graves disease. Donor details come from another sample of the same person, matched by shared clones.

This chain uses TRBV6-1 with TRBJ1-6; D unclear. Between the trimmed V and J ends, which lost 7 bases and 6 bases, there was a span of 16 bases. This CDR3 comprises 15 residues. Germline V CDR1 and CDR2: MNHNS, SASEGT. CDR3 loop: CASKFGRPANSPLHF. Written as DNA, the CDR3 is TGTGCCAGCAAATTTGGGAGGCCGGCTAATTCACCCCTCCACTTT.

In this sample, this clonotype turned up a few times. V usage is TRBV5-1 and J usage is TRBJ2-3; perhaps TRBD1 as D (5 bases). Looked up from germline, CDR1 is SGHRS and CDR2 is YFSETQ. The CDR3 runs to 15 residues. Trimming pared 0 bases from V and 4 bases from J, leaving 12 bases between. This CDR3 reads CASSLAGREADTQYF. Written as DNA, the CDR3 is TGCGCCAGCAGCTTGGCGGGCAGGGAAGCAGATACGCAGTATTTT.